The 31 T cell receptor beta chains below all came from one sample that was sequenced in a study of blood T cell repertoires in COVID-19 (TCRdb year 2020). The library was made by the immunoSEQ multiplex PCR assay. Imported from immuneACCESS, the table was reduced by TCRdb to in-frame sequences with V and J called. These copies leave out some clones; in studies compared against another copy, an unresolved V gene accounts for under half, and the cause of the remainder is not known. This sample gives 350,000 to 500,000 clones in total; roughly 90% of them show up just once. Of the sample, approximately 1.5% is held by the ten largest clones. Material: PBMCs or T cells enriched from blood (not recorded which). All receptors come from a young woman who had been exposed to COVID-19.

V usage is TRBV28 and J usage is TRBJ2-7; 10 bases are a match to TRBD2. Germline V lookup: CDR1 MDHEN, CDR2 SYDVKM. Trimming at V came to 6 bases and at J to 4 bases, leaving 9 bases not matched to a gene. The CDR3 loop spans 15 amino acids. CDR3: CASSPQAGGLYEQYF. CDR3 in DNA: TGTGCCAGCAGCCCACAAGCGGGAGGGCTTTACGAGCAGTACTTC.

The rearrangement uses TRBV23-1 and TRBJ2-1, with TRBD1 matching over 12 bases. TRBV23-1 is an ORF for which the function is uncertain. Trimming cost V 5 bases and J 6 bases; bases outside gene matches: 17. This CDR3 region has 19 residues. As DNA, the CDR3 is TGCGCCAGCAGTATACCGGGACAGGGGGCGCGGGTCCCTTCCAATGAGCAGTTCTTC. Amino acid sequence: CASSIPGQGARVPSNEQFF.

The chain links TRBV7-8 to TRBJ1-1; unclear D gene. CDR1 SGHVS and CDR2 FQNEAQ come from the germline V gene. Trimming removed 3 bases from V and 0 bases from J, with 2 bases in between. CDR3 length equals 12 residues. CDR3 nucleotide sequence: TGTGCCAGCAGCTTCTTGAACACTGAAGCTTTCTTT. This translates into CASSFLNTEAFF.

The gene calls are TRBV30 and TRBJ1-1; D gene ambiguous. V was shortened by 3 bases and J by 1 base, with 3 bases between the two germline ends. From germline, CDR1 is GTSNPN and CDR2 SVGIG (reference sequence). The CDR3 runs to 11 residues. For the CDR3, the DNA is TGTGCCTGGAGACAGAACACTGAAGCTTTCTTT. Encoded protein: CAWRQNTEAFF. Full variable domain (missing parts from reference TRBV30 and TRBJ1-1): SQTIHQWPATLVQPVGSPLSLECTVEGTSNPNLYWYRQAAGRGLQLLFYSVGIGQISSEVPQNLSASRPQDRQFILSSKKLLLSDSGFYLCAWRQNTEAFFGQGTRLTVV.

This chain links TRBV5-1 with TRBJ1-4; D is unresolved. The CDR3 loop spans 16 amino acids. CDR1 and CDR2 (germline): SGHRS, YFSETQ. Trimming stripped 3 bases from V and 5 bases from J, with 17 bases between. In DNA, the CDR3 is TGCGCCAGCAGCTCCGCGGGCGTGGCGGGAAATGAAAAACTGTTTTTT. This gives the protein CASSSAGVAGNEKLFF.

The genes are TRBV7-2 and TRBJ1-2, with D maybe TRBD1 (6 bases). Germline CDR1 is SGHTA and CDR2 is FQGNSA. The CDR3 has 12 residues. Between the trimmed V and J ends, which lost 0 bases and 8 bases, there was a span of 7 bases. CDR3 sequence: CASSLAGTGYTF. The CDR3 nucleotides read TGTGCCAGCAGCTTAGCGGGGACAGGCTACACCTTC.

CDR3 sequence reads: CASSPGDTEAFF. The CDR3 DNA follows: TGCGCCAGCAGTCCAGGGGACACTGAAGCTTTCTTT. This rearrangement joins TRBV5-1 to TRBJ1-1; perhaps TRBD1 as D (6 bases). CDR1 and CDR2 (germline): SGHRS, YFSETQ. V lost 5 bases to trimming and J lost 3 bases, with 8 bases between them. This CDR3 is built from 12 residues.

V usage is TRBV7-9 and J usage is TRBJ2-1, with 15 bases lining up with TRBD2. Germline V gene lookup returns CDR1 SEHNR and CDR2 FQNEAQ (reference sequence). The length of the CDR3 is 18 residues. V was clipped by 4 bases and J by 0 bases; unmatched bases: 4. CDR3 in DNA: TGTGCCAGCAGCTCGCCGGGACTAGCGGGGGGCTCCTACAATGAGCAGTTCTTC. This sequence encodes CASSSPGLAGGSYNEQFF. Looking up the rest from reference TRBV7-9 and TRBJ2-1 gives the full variable domain: DTGVSQNPRHKITKRGQNVTFRCDPISEHNRLYWYRQTLGQGPEFLTYFQNEAQLEKSRLLSDRFSAERPKGSFSTLEIQRTEQGDSAMYLCASSSPGLAGGSYNEQFFGPGTRLTVL.

The gene calls are TRBV5-6 and TRBJ1-6, with TRBD1 matching over 7 bases. With 0 bases clipped from V and 6 bases from J, the junction kept 3 bases outside the gene matches. The CDR3 sequence is 15 residues long. CDR1 is SGHDT and CDR2 is YYEEEE in the germline V gene. The CDR3 DNA follows: TGTGCCAGCAGCTTGGTAACAGGGGTTAATTCACCCCTCCACTTT. This translates into CASSLVTGVNSPLHF.

The chain joins TRBV7-3 to TRBJ2-7; 7 bases fit TRBD1. The CDR3 runs to 13 residues. The germline CDR1 and CDR2 sequences are SGHTA and FQGTGA. For the CDR3, the DNA is TGTGATCCTCCCGGACAGGAGCCCTACGAGCAGTACTTC. Translated, it gives CDPPGQEPYEQYF.

The gene calls are TRBV5-4 and TRBJ2-1; D remains unclear. V was cut by 0 bases and J by 10 bases, with 5 bases left in between. Germline CDR1 and CDR2: SGHNT and YYREEE (reference sequence). This CDR3 is built from 11 residues. The CDR3 reads CASSLAGEQFF. The DNA of the CDR3 is TGTGCCAGCAGCTTGGCCGGGGAGCAGTTCTTC. The variable domain in full, completed from reference TRBV5-4 and TRBJ2-1, reads ETGVTQSPTHLIKTRGQQVTLRCSSQSGHNTVSWYQQALGQGPQFIFQYYREEENGRGNFPPRFSGLQFPNYSSELNVNALELDDSALYLCASSLAGEQFFGPGTRLTVL.

The CDR3 nucleotides read TGTGCCAGCAGAACAGGGAACCCCAATCAGCCCCAGCATTTT. Encoded protein: CASRTGNPNQPQHF. The chain recombines TRBV28 with TRBJ1-5; tentative D call: TRBD1 (6 bases). Germline assignment: CDR1 MDHEN and CDR2 SYDVKM. CDR3 size: 14 residues. V lost 6 bases to trimming and J lost 3 bases, with 12 bases between them.

This chain links TRBV7-3 with TRBJ2-3; D is perhaps TRBD1 (5 bases). CDR3 length: 16 amino acids. CDR1 SGHTA and CDR2 FQGTGA come from the germline V gene. The V end lost 4 bases, the J end lost 1 base, and 15 bases lay between the germline ends. The CDR3 sequence is CASSSTGPLGTDTQYF. In DNA form, the CDR3 reads TGTGCCAGCAGCTCTACAGGTCCCCTCGGCACAGATACGCAGTATTTT. Filled out from reference TRBV7-3 and TRBJ2-3, the complete variable domain reads GAGVSQTPSNKVTEKGKYVELRCDPISGHTALYWYRQSLGQGPEFLIYFQGTGAADDSGLPNDRFFAVRPEGSVSTLKIQRTERGDSAVYLCASSSTGPLGTDTQYFGPGTRLTVL.

The chain employs TRBV7-9 and TRBJ2-3; 11 nucleotides agree with TRBD2. Germline CDR1 is SEHNR and CDR2 is FQNEAQ (reference sequence). The CDR3 spans 16 residues. V shed 5 bases and J 2 bases; nucleotides not matched to a gene: 6. The CDR3: CASSRLAGGSTDTQYF. CDR3 coding DNA: TGTGCCAGCAGCAGATTAGCGGGGGGGTCCACAGATACGCAGTATTTT. Filled out from reference TRBV7-9 and TRBJ2-3, the complete variable domain reads DTGVSQNPRHKITKRGQNVTFRCDPISEHNRLYWYRQTLGQGPEFLTYFQNEAQLEKSRLLSDRFSAERPKGSFSTLEIQRTEQGDSAMYLCASSRLAGGSTDTQYFGPGTRLTVL.

This clone was counted between two and nine times. The V gene is TRBV30, the J gene TRBJ1-5; 7 nucleotides line up with TRBD1. CDR1 is GTSNPN, CDR2 SVGIG, per germline (reference sequence). The CDR3 consists of 15 residues. V shed 0 bases, J shed 6 bases, and the junction held 8 bases outside the gene matches. The CDR3 region is CAWSVRQGGGQPQHF. For the CDR3, the DNA is TGTGCCTGGAGTGTAAGACAGGGAGGTGGTCAGCCCCAGCATTTT.

V is TRBV28 and J is TRBJ2-4; D is possibly TRBD1 (6 bases). Germline lookup yields CDR1 MDHEN and CDR2 SYDVKM. Deletions cut 7 bases from V and 0 bases from J, with 16 bases between. The CDR3 covers 16 residues. CDR3 region: CASMGTHGLAKNIQYF. The CDR3 nucleotides are TGTGCCAGCATGGGGACACACGGCCTAGCCAAAAACATTCAGTACTTC.

Here the CDR3 reads CASSFFGQGGYEQYF. The CDR3 region has the DNA TGTGCCAGCAGCTTTTTCGGACAGGGGGGATACGAGCAGTACTTC. The chain uses TRBV7-8 and TRBJ2-7, with TRBD1 matching over 10 bases. Losses at the gene ends were 3 bases for V and 4 bases for J; bases not matched to a gene: 6. In germline, CDR1 is SGHVS, CDR2 FQNEAQ. This CDR3 comprises 15 residues. The entire variable domain, with the rest obtained from reference TRBV7-8 and TRBJ2-7, is as follows: GAGVSQSPRYKVAKRGQDVALRCDPISGHVSLFWYQQALGQGPEFLTYFQNEAQLDKSGLPSDRFFAERPEGSVSTLKIQRTQQEDSAVYLCASSFFGQGGYEQYFGPGTRLTVT.

This chain joins TRBV29-1 and TRBJ1-4; weak D call: TRBD1 (6 bases). Germline-derived CDR1 and CDR2 are SQVTM and ANQGSEA. The V end lost 7 bases, the J end lost 6 bases, and 21 bases lay between the germline ends. There are 15 residues in the CDR3. The CDR3 sequence: CSAATTAGVDEKLFF. The DNA of the CDR3 is TGCAGCGCCGCCACGACGGCAGGGGTTGATGAAAAACTGTTTTTT.

V is TRBV29-1 and J is TRBJ2-1, with 11 nucleotides matching TRBD2. After removal of 3 bases from V and 3 bases from J, the junction contained 10 bases not matched to a gene. CDR3 length: 17 amino acids. The germline V gene encodes CDR1 SQVTM and CDR2 ANQGSEA. For the CDR3, the DNA is TGCAGCGTTGACCTAGCGGGGGGCCCCGTAGTCTACAATGAGCAGTTCTTC. It codes for CSVDLAGGPVVYNEQFF.

CDR3 amino acids: CASSRTGTSGWSSYNEQFF. For the CDR3, the DNA is TGTGCCAGCAGTCGCACCGGGACTAGCGGGTGGAGCTCCTACAATGAGCAGTTCTTC. The gene calls are TRBV6-6 and TRBJ2-1; 12 nucleotides agree with TRBD2. CDR1 MNHNY and CDR2 SVGAGI come from the germline V gene (reference sequence). The CDR3 consists of 19 residues. V gave up 5 bases and J gave up 0 bases; unmatched junction bases: 11.

V usage is TRBV9 and J usage is TRBJ2-3; 9 positions match TRBD1. Germline V CDR1 and CDR2: SGDLS, YYNGEE. V trimming: 1 base; J trimming: 3 bases; junction bases outside the gene matches: 6. CDR3 length: 16 residues. CDR3 coding DNA: TGTGCCAGCAGCGTAAACCCGGGACAGGGAACAGATACGCAGTATTTT. It specifies CASSVNPGQGTDTQYF.

The chain has TRBV21-1 and TRBJ2-1; the table's D gene call, TRBD2, was not cross checked with the DNA. TRBV21-1 is a listed pseudogene. The CDR3 sequence is 17 residues long. CDR3 nucleotides: TGTGCCAGCAACACGGCCCAGGGCGGGAGGGTATACAATGAGCAGTTCTTC. Protein product: CASNTAQGGRVYNEQFF.

The rearrangement joins TRBV5-1 to TRBJ2-6; maybe TRBD1 (7 bases). Germline V gene sequence: CDR1 SGHRS, CDR2 YFSETQ. This CDR3 comprises 15 residues. Trimming pared 5 bases from V and 2 bases from J, leaving 11 bases between. The CDR3 protein is CASRGGGAGANVLTF. CDR3 DNA: TGCGCCAGCAGAGGAGGGGGCGCTGGGGCCAACGTCCTGACTTTC.

About this clone: One junction end does not reproduce the germline sequence, and a read error may be involved. The chain joins TRBV6-1 to TRBJ1-5, with TRBD1 as a possible D gene (6 bases). Germline-derived CDR1 and CDR2 are MNHNS and SASEGT. This CDR3 spans 15 amino acids. The CDR3, as DNA: TGTGCCAGCAGGGAAGGGGGGGGTAACAATCAGCCCCAGCATTTT. This sequence encodes CASREGGGNNQPQHF.

This chain links TRBV13 with TRBJ1-4; 9 nucleotides match TRBD1. CDR1 is PRHDT and CDR2 is FYEKMQ in the germline V gene (reference sequence). V shed 6 bases and J 8 bases; nucleotides not matched to a gene: 7. The CDR3 loop spans 14 amino acids. The CDR3 region has the DNA TGTGCCAGCAGTCTCGGGACAGGGATAGAAAAACTGTTTTTT. Residues: CASSLGTGIEKLFF.

The genes are TRBV20-1 and TRBJ1-2; D gene ambiguous. CDR1 is DFQATT and CDR2 is SNEGSKA in the germline V gene (reference sequence). The germline V and J ends were trimmed by 4 bases and 8 bases, with 11 bases remaining between them. CDR3 length: 11 amino acids. The DNA for the CDR3 is TGCAGTGCTACTCCCCAGGAAGGCTACACCTTC. This encodes CSATPQEGYTF.

The CDR3 here is CASSLAGGRFEKLFF. DNA of the CDR3: TGTGCCAGCAGCTTAGCTGGGGGGAGGTTTGAAAAACTGTTTTTT. This chain uses TRBV7-2 with TRBJ1-4; perhaps TRBD1 as D (5 bases). Germline assignment: CDR1 SGHTA and CDR2 FQGNSA. V was clipped by 0 bases and J by 7 bases, with 12 bases between them. There are 15 residues in the CDR3.

This clone is a singleton in its sample. The V and J genes are TRBV11-2 and TRBJ2-7, with TRBD1 matching 8 bases. With V trimmed by 5 bases and J by 2 bases, 5 bases remained unmatched. The germline V gene has CDR1 SGHAT and CDR2 FQNNGV. The CDR3 covers 14 residues. The CDR3, as DNA: TGTGCCAGCAGCCATGACAGGGGAGCCTACGAGCAGTACTTC. Translating gives CASSHDRGAYEQYF. Supplemented by reference TRBV11-2 and TRBJ2-7, the full variable domain reads EAGVAQSPRYKIIEKRQSVAFWCNPISGHATLYWYQQILGQGPKLLIQFQNNGVVDDSQLPKDRFSAERLKGVDSTLKIQPAKLEDSAVYLCASSHDRGAYEQYFGPGTRLTVT.

The CDR3 DNA is TGTGCCAGCAGTCCTCCGGAGGCCAGGGGCTACACCTTC. Its translation: CASSPPEARGYTF. The chain has TRBV4-2 and TRBJ1-2; D not resolved. V was pared by 6 bases and J by 8 bases, with 16 bases between. The germline gives CDR1 LGHNA, CDR2 YNFKEQ. The CDR3 has 13 residues.

The count of this clone is one. This chain links TRBV11-2 with TRBJ1-1; D remains ambiguous. The germline gives CDR1 SGHAT, CDR2 FQNNGV. The CDR3 sequence is 12 residues long. V shed 3 bases and J shed 3 bases, with 5 bases lying between them. This CDR3 reads CASSFLDTEAFF. The DNA for the CDR3 is TGTGCCAGCAGCTTTTTAGACACTGAAGCTTTCTTT.

This chain links TRBV2 with TRBJ1-2; D is possibly TRBD1 (6 bases). V lost 2 bases and J lost 7, with 14 bases in between. The length of the CDR3 is 14 residues. Germline V lookup: CDR1 SNHLY, CDR2 FYNNEI. The CDR3 loop reads CASSERTEGVGYTF. For the CDR3, the DNA is TGTGCCAGCAGTGAACGGACAGAGGGGGTTGGCTACACCTTC.